Presented here are 18 T cell receptor beta chains from one specimen sequenced in a study of cytomegalovirus exposure and HLA in healthy donors. Use of 60 Vbeta and 13 Jbeta primers characterized the PCR. The repertoire was sequenced with immunoSEQ multiplex PCR; TCRdb's copy has only in-frame clones and lacks some. Among about 150,000 clones listed, about 84% were seen once. The specimen sequenced was PBMCs. The receptors come from a man aged 18-30 years in good health and CMV-seronegative.

This chain links TRBV11-2 with TRBJ1-1, with D tentatively TRBD1 (6 bases). V dropped 2 bases and J dropped 1 base, with 8 bases sitting between them. The CDR3 runs 14 residues. Germline V gene lookup returns CDR1 SGHAT and CDR2 FQNNGV. In DNA form, the CDR3 reads TGTGCCAGCAGCTTATCGACAGGGAACACTGAAGCTTTCTTT. Translation gives CASSLSTGNTEAFF.

This chain uses TRBV28 with TRBJ2-1; 10 bases align to TRBD2. The V gene's germline CDR1 is MDHEN and CDR2 SYDVKM. This CDR3 has 15 residues. V shed 8 bases, J shed 5 bases, and the junction held 9 bases outside the gene matches. This CDR3 is CASYSGTSEDNEQFF. The CDR3 DNA is TGTGCCAGCTATTCCGGGACTAGCGAGGACAATGAGCAGTTCTTC.

In its sample, this clone was seen once. This chain links TRBV15 with TRBJ2-7; TRBD1 is a possible D gene (5 bases). Germline assignment: CDR1 LNHNV and CDR2 YYDKDF (reference sequence). Trimming pared 0 bases from V and 4 bases from J, leaving 7 bases between. This CDR3 spans 13 amino acids. This CDR3 is CATSRDKGYEQYF. The CDR3 bases are TGTGCCACCAGCAGAGATAAGGGGTACGAGCAGTACTTC.

This clone was picked up a small number of times. The chain employs TRBV6-5 and TRBJ1-1; maybe TRBD1 (6 bases). Germline V gene lookup returns CDR1 MNHEY and CDR2 SVGAGI. CDR3 length: 13 amino acids. V lost 5 bases, J lost 5 bases, and 12 bases lay in between. For the CDR3, the DNA is TGTGCCAGCAGTGCCGGGACACGGACTGAAGCTTTCTTT. Translation: CASSAGTRTEAFF.

The rearrangement links TRBV2 to TRBJ2-3; D remains unclear. Trimming left V 1 base short and J 1 base short, with 6 bases between. Germline V gene data show CDR1 as SNHLY and CDR2 as FYNNEI. The CDR3 sequence is 14 residues long. The CDR3 loop reads CASSEVFGTDTQYF. The DNA for the CDR3 is TGTGCCAGCAGTGAAGTCTTTGGCACAGATACGCAGTATTTT.

Remarks on this clone: The germline gene is not matched at one end of the junction; a read error may be the cause. V and J are TRBV7-9 and TRBJ2-2, with 7 bases that match TRBD2. The CDR3 totals 16 residues. Germline V lookup: CDR1 SEHNR, CDR2 FQNEAQ (reference sequence). The CDR3 DNA reads as TGTTCCAGCAGCTCCGCCCTAGCGGTCTTCGACGGGGAGCTGTTTTTT. This encodes CSSSSALAVFDGELFF.

The rearrangement links TRBV5-1 to TRBJ1-1; D perhaps matches TRBD1 (6 bases). Trimming removed 2 bases from V and 1 base from J, with 9 bases in between. CDR1 is SGHRS, CDR2 YFSETQ, per germline. The CDR3 spans 14 residues. CDR3 DNA sequence: TGCGCCAGCAGCTTCGGGACACCGAACACTGAAGCTTTCTTT. Its translation is CASSFGTPNTEAFF.

The CDR3 DNA reads as TGTGCCAGCAGTGAGTGGACTGCCCCCTACGAGCAGTACTTC. It yields the protein CASSEWTAPYEQYF. The rearrangement joins TRBV27 to TRBJ2-7; weak D call: TRBD2 (5 bases). Germline CDR1 is MNHEY and CDR2 is SMNVEV (reference sequence). Trimming pared 5 bases from V and 2 bases from J, leaving 13 bases between. This CDR3 comprises 14 residues.

V is TRBV28 and J is TRBJ2-5, with D possibly TRBD1 on 6 matching bases. CDR1 is MDHEN and CDR2 is SYDVKM in the germline V gene. This CDR3 is 16 amino acids long. The V and J ends lost 1 base and 4 bases respectively, with 16 bases between them. Here the CDR3 reads CASSLLGQGLVETQYF. DNA of the CDR3: TGTGCCAGCAGTTTATTGGGTCAGGGGTTAGTAGAGACCCAGTACTTC.

This rearrangement joins TRBV14 to TRBJ1-1; a possible D gene is TRBD1 (6 bases). V dropped 0 bases and J dropped 1 base, with 9 bases sitting between them. Germline V gene data show CDR1 as SGHDN and CDR2 as FVKESK. The CDR3 has 15 residues. DNA for the CDR3: TGTGCCAGCAGCCAAGATCGGGGGGCGAACACTGAAGCTTTCTTT. Its protein is CASSQDRGANTEAFF.

The CDR3: CASSLRQGTEAFF. The CDR3 DNA is TGTGCCAGCAGCTTACGACAGGGGACTGAAGCTTTCTTT. The V gene is TRBV7-9, the J gene TRBJ1-1; 8 bases fit TRBD1. V trimming: 2 bases; J trimming: 5 bases; junction bases outside the gene matches: 1. CDR1 and CDR2 (germline): SEHNR, FQNEAQ (reference sequence). This CDR3 contains 13 residues. Drawing the rest from reference TRBV7-9 and TRBJ1-1, the complete variable domain is DTGVSQNPRHKITKRGQNVTFRCDPISEHNRLYWYRQTLGQGPEFLTYFQNEAQLEKSRLLSDRFSAERPKGSFSTLEIQRTEQGDSAMYLCASSLRQGTEAFFGQGTRLTVV.

This chain links TRBV6-4 with TRBJ2-6, with D perhaps TRBD1 (6 bases). The CDR3 runs 16 residues. Trimming took 4 bases from V and 0 from J, leaving 10 bases between them. The germline gives CDR1 MRHNA, CDR2 SNTAGT. In nucleotides, the CDR3 is TGTGCCAGCAGTGCCGAGGACAGCTCTGGGGCCAACGTCCTGACTTTC. Its translation: CASSAEDSSGANVLTF.

V is TRBV27 and J is TRBJ2-3; no reliable D call. Trimming pared 5 bases from V and 5 bases from J, leaving 11 bases between. The CDR3 spans 13 residues. Germline V gene lookup returns CDR1 MNHEY and CDR2 SMNVEV (reference sequence). The CDR3 DNA reads TGTGCCAGCAGTCCCAGTAGCCAAGATACGCAGTATTTT. Protein sequence: CASSPSSQDTQYF.

Concerning this clone: One end of the junction does not line up with germline, which may come from a read error. The V and J genes are TRBV4-2 and TRBJ2-7; 7 bases line up with TRBD1. The CDR3 totals 12 residues. Germline assignment: CDR1 LGHNA and CDR2 YNFKEQ. Here the CDR3 DNA reads TGTGCCAGCAGCCAAGATGGGACAGCCCTATCGTTC. It codes for CASSQDGTALSF.

In this sample, this clone turned up a few times. The chain links TRBV6-5 to TRBJ2-6; maybe TRBD2 (6 bases). This CDR3 has 15 amino acids. V shed 11 bases and J shed 0 bases, with 14 bases lying between them. CDR1 is MNHEY and CDR2 is SVGAGI in the germline V gene. In DNA, the CDR3 is TGTGCCGCCGGAGGGGTCACCTCTGGGGCCAACGTCCTGACTTTC. This sequence encodes CAAGGVTSGANVLTF.

V gene TRBV6-5 combines with J gene TRBJ1-6; 7 bases fit TRBD1. This CDR3 region has 14 residues. The germline V gene has CDR1 MNHEY and CDR2 SVGAGI. Losses at the gene ends were 4 bases for V and 8 bases for J; bases not matched to a gene: 5. CDR3 coding DNA: TGTGCCAGCAGTTGGAGGGGGCCCGATTCACCCCTCCACTTT. Protein sequence: CASSWRGPDSPLHF.

This chain joins TRBV29-1 and TRBJ2-7; a weak D match, TRBD2 (5 bases). V lost 0 bases and J lost 2, with 14 bases in between. The germline V gene encodes CDR1 SQVTM and CDR2 ANQGSEA. The CDR3 sequence is 15 residues long. The CDR3 bases are TGCAGCGTTGAAGATCAGCGGACGGGGACCTACGAGCAGTACTTC. Protein sequence: CSVEDQRTGTYEQYF.

V usage is TRBV7-9 and J usage is TRBJ2-3; D unclear. Trimming shortened V by 10 bases and J by 7 bases, and 9 bases separated the two germline ends. Germline CDR1 SEHNR, CDR2 FQNEAQ (reference sequence). The CDR3 consists of 10 residues. The CDR3 here is CAIRHNTQYF. In DNA form, the CDR3 reads TGTGCCATCCGACACAATACGCAGTATTTT.